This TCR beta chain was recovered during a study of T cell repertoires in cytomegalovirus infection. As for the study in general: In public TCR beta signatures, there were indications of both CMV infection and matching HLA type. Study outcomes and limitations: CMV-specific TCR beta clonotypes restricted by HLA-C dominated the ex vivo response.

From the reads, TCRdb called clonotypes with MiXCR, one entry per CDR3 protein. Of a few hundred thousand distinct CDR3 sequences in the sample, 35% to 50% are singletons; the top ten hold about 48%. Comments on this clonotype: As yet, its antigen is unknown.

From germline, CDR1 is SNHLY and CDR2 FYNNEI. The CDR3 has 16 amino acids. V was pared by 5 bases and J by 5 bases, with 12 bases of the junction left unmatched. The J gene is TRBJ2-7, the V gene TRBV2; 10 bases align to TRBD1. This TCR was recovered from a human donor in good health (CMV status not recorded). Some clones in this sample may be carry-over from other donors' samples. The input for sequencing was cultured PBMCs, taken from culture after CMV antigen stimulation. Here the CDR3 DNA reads TGTGCCAGCAGTAGGACCGGGACAGGGGAATGGAACGAGCAGTACTTC. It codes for CASSRTGTGEWNEQYF.